This entry is about one T cell receptor beta chain. Antigen specificity is unknown. Lysates of CMV-infected fibroblasts at about 10 ug/mL stimulated these cells. Sorted nonresponding memory CD4+ T cells were CD40L-negative, CD69-negative, CD45RO-high. Adults with HIV-1 started suppressive ART while chronically infected. These data originate in a study of persistence of HIV-infected CD4 T cells. Study context: CD4+ T cells responding to CMV or HIV-1 Gag were isolated.

This was the immunoSEQ version 4 assay in survey mode. The protocol was immunoSEQ multiplex PCR, while the TCRdb copy is restricted to in-frame clones and leaves out a portion. The data contain 25,000 to 35,000 clones, more than 75% of them singletons. V dropped 0 bases and J dropped 7 bases, with 12 bases sitting between them. This CDR3 spans 13 amino acids. Germline CDR1 is GTSNPN and CDR2 is SVGIG (reference sequence). This TCR was recovered from an adult man with HIV who was CMV-seropositive. The source was CD4+ T cells sorted from PBMCs after approximately 19-hour stimulation, collected from a patient who received antiretroviral therapy. The chain is built from TRBV30 and TRBJ1-2; the D gene is possibly TRBD1 (5 bases). The CDR3 loop reads CAWSVGRGVGYTF. The CDR3 coding sequence is TGTGCCTGGAGTGTAGGACGGGGGGTTGGCTACACCTTC.